This T cell receptor (beta chain) stems from a study of radiation and T cells in renal cell carcinoma. Produced via immunoSEQ multiplex PCR; TCRdb's table is partial and in-frame only. The sample has approximately 170,000 clones, about nine tenths seen once. Time point specified: blood 4 weeks post-SBRT, at nephrectomy. This sample's treatment: 15 Gy SBRT to primary tumor, nephrectomy 4 weeks later. Nephrectomy followed 15 Gy stereotactic body radiation by 4 weeks. V was clipped by 0 bases and J by 3 bases, with 6 bases between them. The CDR3 has 15 residues. Per germline, CDR1 SNHLY and CDR2 FYNNEI. In its sample, this clone was seen once.

The receptor comes from a woman between 45 and 60 years old with renal cell carcinoma. The V and J genes are TRBV2 and TRBJ1-6; D is undetermined. The source was blood, collected from a patient whose treatment included radiotherapy and nephrectomy. The CDR3 loop reads CASSEAEVYNSPLHF. DNA of the CDR3: TGTGCCAGCAGTGAAGCCGAGGTCTATAATTCACCCCTCCACTTT.